This TCR beta chain was observed in a study of T cell changes during pregnancy in multiple sclerosis. TCRdb's table, derived via immunoSEQ multiplex PCR, lists solely in-frame clones and lacks some. The sample consists of over 45,000 clones, around nine tenths of them appearing once. Trimming cost V 5 bases and J 3 bases, with 16 bases left between them. Germline values: CDR1 SGHRS, CDR2 YFSETQ. This CDR3 comprises 15 residues. Specimen: CD4+ T cells from peripheral blood mononuclear cells, collected in the third trimester of pregnancy. The chain recombines TRBV5-1 with TRBJ2-3; D possibly corresponds to TRBD2 (5 bases). The source of this sequence is a female donor with multiple sclerosis, enrolled in a pregnancy study. The CDR3 coding sequence is TGCGCCAGCAGTACGAGACGATCGGGGACAGATACGCAGTATTTT. Translating it yields CASSTRRSGTDTQYF.